The 18 T cell receptor beta chains given below trace back to one sample, sequenced in a study of T cell responses to AZD1222 COVID-19 vaccine. Some clones are missing from TCRdb's copy, which holds only in-frame ones; the method was immunoSEQ multiplex PCR. The repertoire holds more than 85,000 clones, roughly 90% seen once, with 2% to 3% in the top ten. Sequencing used peripheral blood, obtained on day 0 of AZD1222 vaccination. Receptor source: an adult in good health.

V and J are TRBV19 and TRBJ2-7; TRBD2 matches at 7 bases. Per the germline V gene, CDR1 is LNHDA and CDR2 is SQIVND (reference sequence). V lost 10 bases to trimming and J lost 2 bases; unmatched junction nucleotides: 8. The CDR3 contains 13 residues. The CDR3 here is CANRLGRAYEQYF. The CDR3 DNA follows: TGTGCCAACCGCCTGGGGAGGGCCTACGAGCAGTACTTC.

The chain links TRBV28 to TRBJ2-3; TRBD2 matches at 7 bases. This CDR3 is 14 amino acids long. The V segment lost 6 bases and the J segment 1 base; nucleotides outside the gene matches: 4. Germline-derived CDR1 and CDR2 are MDHEN and SYDVKM. CDR3 bases: TGTGCCAGCAGCGGTCTAGCGGGCACAGATACGCAGTATTTT. Amino acids: CASSGLAGTDTQYF. Based on the CDR3 plus reference TRBV28 and TRBJ2-3, the full variable domain is DVKVTQSSRYLVKRTGEKVFLECVQDMDHENMFWYRQDPGLGLRLIYFSYDVKMKEKGDIPEGYSVSREKKERFSLILESASTNQTSMYLCASSGLAGTDTQYFGPGTRLTVL.

CDR3 loop: CASSFVSRGANGYTF. CDR3 in DNA: TGTGCCAGCAGTTTTGTATCGCGGGGGGCAAATGGCTACACCTTC. The genes are TRBV28 and TRBJ1-2, with a weak D call TRBD1 (6 bases). Germline CDR1 and CDR2: MDHEN and SYDVKM. V was pared by 3 bases and J by 6 bases, with 17 bases between. CDR3 size: 15 residues.

The J gene is TRBJ1-5, the V gene TRBV7-9; no reliable D call. The CDR3 contains 12 residues. Germline CDR1 reads SEHNR; CDR2 reads FQNEAQ (reference sequence). With 0 bases removed from V and 5 bases from J, the gap between germline ends came to 2 bases. The CDR3: CASSLADQPQHF. Here the CDR3 DNA reads TGTGCCAGCAGCTTAGCCGATCAGCCCCAGCATTTT.

This chain connects TRBV11-2 to TRBJ2-1; possibly TRBD2 for D (5 bases). The germline gives CDR1 SGHAT, CDR2 FQNNGV. The CDR3 runs to 16 residues. Trimming stripped 5 bases from V and 6 bases from J, with 20 bases between. The CDR3 loop is CASSDKARGRGNEQFF. The DNA for the CDR3 is TGTGCCAGCAGCGATAAAGCCCGGGGTCGGGGCAATGAGCAGTTCTTC.

This clone was picked up one time. This chain links TRBV7-2 with TRBJ2-3; no reliable D call. The germline V and J ends were trimmed by 1 base and 7 bases, with 9 bases remaining between them. This CDR3 is 13 amino acids long. Germline CDR1 reads SGHTA; CDR2 reads FQGNSA. DNA for the CDR3: TGTGCCAGCAGCTTAGATGTGTCAAATACGCAGTATTTT. This encodes CASSLDVSNTQYF.

In its sample, this clone was seen once. The rearrangement links TRBV14 to TRBJ2-2; 11 bases align to TRBD2. With 2 bases clipped from V and 5 bases from J, the junction kept 7 bases outside the gene matches. Germline V lookup: CDR1 SGHDN, CDR2 FVKESK. The CDR3 consists of 17 residues. The chain's CDR3 is CASSQPLAGGRTGELFF. The CDR3, as DNA: TGTGCCAGCAGCCAACCTTTAGCGGGAGGGCGGACCGGGGAGCTGTTTTTT.

The J gene is TRBJ2-1, the V gene TRBV27; D not resolved. CDR3 length: 14 amino acids. Germline CDR1 and CDR2: MNHEY and SMNVEV (reference sequence). Trimming left V 7 bases short and J 10 bases short, with 20 bases between. The CDR3: CASTPNFGRREQFF. In DNA, the CDR3 is TGTGCCAGCACTCCAAACTTCGGGCGGCGGGAGCAGTTCTTC.

This chain uses TRBV7-8 with TRBJ2-1; 10 nucleotides align to TRBD2. CDR1 and CDR2 (germline): SGHVS, FQNEAQ. The CDR3 is 17 amino acids. Trimming cost V 1 base and J 4 bases; bases outside gene matches: 7. The CDR3 DNA reads as TGTGCCAGCAGCTTAGGGGCAGCGGGAGGGGGTTACAATGAGCAGTTCTTC. Its translation is CASSLGAAGGGYNEQFF.

V is TRBV6-5 and J is TRBJ2-3, with 10 bases aligning to TRBD2. The CDR3 runs 15 residues. J was trimmed by 4 bases and V by 11 bases; bases with no gene match: 12. CDR1 MNHEY and CDR2 SVGAGI come from the germline V gene. CDR3 in amino acids: CAAAEKAGGPDTQYF. CDR3 nucleotides: TGTGCCGCCGCGGAGAAAGCGGGAGGGCCAGATACGCAGTATTTT.

This chain uses TRBV2 with TRBJ1-4; D possibly corresponds to TRBD1 (6 bases). The CDR3 sequence is 14 residues long. Germline loops: CDR1 SNHLY, CDR2 FYNNEI. V gave up 11 bases and J gave up 8 bases, with 21 bases separating them. As DNA, the CDR3 is TGTGCCTCACAAAGGGCAGGGGCTGTCGAAAAACTGTTTTTT. This codes for CASQRAGAVEKLFF.

The chain uses TRBV27 and TRBJ2-1; 11 bases map to TRBD2. The CDR3 covers 21 residues. Germline CDR1 MNHEY, CDR2 SMNVEV (reference sequence). V was clipped by 4 bases and J by 4 bases; unmatched bases: 21. This CDR3 reads CASSSRDGTSGIKRPYNEQFF. As DNA, the CDR3 is TGTGCCAGCAGTTCGCGGGATGGGACTAGCGGCATCAAAAGACCTTACAATGAGCAGTTCTTC.

This clone appeared a single time. The V call is TRBV5-8, the J call TRBJ1-5; TRBD1 might be the D (5 bases). The V end lost 3 bases, the J end lost 5 bases, and 12 bases lay between the germline ends. CDR3 length: 14 amino acids. Germline CDR1 and CDR2: SGHTS and YDEGEE. The CDR3, as DNA: TGTGCCAGCAGCTGGGAATGGGGGGATCAGCCCCAGCATTTT. Its translation: CASSWEWGDQPQHF.

The chain is built from TRBV7-8 and TRBJ1-1, with 7 bases fitting TRBD1. The CDR3 sequence is 17 residues long. Unmatched junction bases numbered 9, after V lost 2 bases and J lost 0 bases. Per the germline V gene, CDR1 is SGHVS and CDR2 is FQNEAQ. The CDR3 nucleotides read TGTGCCAGCAGCTTAAGGGCAGGGGGTGTAATGAACACTGAAGCTTTCTTT. Protein sequence: CASSLRAGGVMNTEAFF. The variable domain in full, with the rest retrieved from reference TRBV7-8 and TRBJ1-1, is GAGVSQSPRYKVAKRGQDVALRCDPISGHVSLFWYQQALGQGPEFLTYFQNEAQLDKSGLPSDRFFAERPEGSVSTLKIQRTQQEDSAVYLCASSLRAGGVMNTEAFFGQGTRLTVV.

The chain employs TRBV6-4 and TRBJ2-3; D may be TRBD2 (6 bases). The CDR3 totals 15 residues. Germline CDR1 MRHNA, CDR2 SNTAGT. The ends were cut back, 4 bases at V and 1 base at J, with 12 bases in the middle. The CDR3 nucleotides read TGTGCCAGCAGTGCGAAGGCTAGCGGCACAGATACGCAGTATTTT. Amino acid sequence: CASSAKASGTDTQYF.

The count of this clone is one. The rearrangement joins TRBV2 to TRBJ2-5; D perhaps matches TRBD2 (6 bases). V was trimmed by 7 bases and J by 2 bases, leaving 17 bases between them. The CDR3 consists of 15 residues. Germline V CDR1 and CDR2: SNHLY, FYNNEI. CDR3 sequence: CASKRGGAIQETQYF. Written as DNA, the CDR3 is TGTGCCAGCAAAAGGGGCGGGGCGATTCAAGAGACCCAGTACTTC.

This rearrangement joins TRBV10-3 to TRBJ1-3; D is possibly TRBD1 (5 bases). The CDR3 is made up of 17 amino acids. In germline, CDR1 is ENHRY, CDR2 SYGVKD. The V end was cut by 11 bases, the J end by 0 bases, with 23 bases between. CDR3 nucleotides: TGTGCCGTCACTCCGGGACTCCACGCCGTCTCTGGAAACACCATATATTTT. It is translated as CAVTPGLHAVSGNTIYF.

This clone was picked up a small number of times. This chain joins TRBV5-6 and TRBJ2-7; tentatively, D is TRBD1 (5 bases). V dropped 4 bases and J dropped 2 bases, with 13 bases sitting between them. The CDR3 consists of 14 residues. Germline lookup yields CDR1 SGHDT and CDR2 YYEEEE. The CDR3 DNA reads TGTGCCAGCAGCCTACGGACGGACACCTACGAGCAGTACTTC. Amino acid sequence: CASSLRTDTYEQYF.